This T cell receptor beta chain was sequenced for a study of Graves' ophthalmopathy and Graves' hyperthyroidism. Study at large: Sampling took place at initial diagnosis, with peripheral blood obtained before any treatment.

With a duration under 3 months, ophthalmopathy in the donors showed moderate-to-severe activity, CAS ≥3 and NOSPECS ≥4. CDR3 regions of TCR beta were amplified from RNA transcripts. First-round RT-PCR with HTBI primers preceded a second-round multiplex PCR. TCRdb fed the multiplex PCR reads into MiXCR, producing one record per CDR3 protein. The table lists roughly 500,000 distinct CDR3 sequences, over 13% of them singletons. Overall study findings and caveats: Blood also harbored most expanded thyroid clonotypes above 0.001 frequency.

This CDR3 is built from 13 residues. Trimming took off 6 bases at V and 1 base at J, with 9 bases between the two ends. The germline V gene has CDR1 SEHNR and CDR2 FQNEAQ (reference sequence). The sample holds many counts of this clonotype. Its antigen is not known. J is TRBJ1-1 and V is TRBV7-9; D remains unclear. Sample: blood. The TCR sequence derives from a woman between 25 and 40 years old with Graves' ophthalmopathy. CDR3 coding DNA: TGTGCCAGCAGTCAAAGTGAGAACACTGAAGCTTTCTTT. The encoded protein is CASSQSENTEAFF.